This section outlines one TCR beta chain sequence together with its context. What it binds is unknown. Expressed TCRB transcripts were sequenced, since all the RNA that had been isolated was reverse transcribed. Libraries were prepared by immunoSEQ multiplex PCR; TCRdb keeps only in-frame clonotypes and omits some of them. This sample carries about 650,000 clones, 12% of them seen once, and the ten largest clones take more than 0.09%. Every participating donor gave one draw, a heparinised blood sample averaging about 100 mL. These data belong to a study of beta chain features in type 1 diabetes. Study results and limitations: All four CD4+ subsets from Type 1 diabetes patients carried moderately but significantly shorter TCRB CDR3s.

CDR3 length: 15 residues. Trimming pared 3 bases from V and 3 bases from J, leaving 11 bases between. Germline CDR1 reads MNHEY; CDR2 reads SMNVEV (reference sequence). Sequencing was carried out using naive CD4+ T cells from blood. The chain links TRBV27 to TRBJ2-2; D tentatively reads TRBD1 or TRBD2 (6 bases each). The TCR comes from a man under 40 with type 1 diabetes. CDR3 nucleotides: TGTGCCAGCAGTTTGAGGGGGGCGGACACCGGGGAGCTGTTTTTT. Amino acid sequence: CASSLRGADTGELFF.